This T cell receptor beta chain derives from a study of T cell responses to AZD1222 COVID-19 vaccine. This table comes from immunoSEQ multiplex PCR, and its TCRdb copy is limited to in-frame clones, with some not included. The sample gives around 110,000 clones, under 95% of which show up once; 22% is in the top ten. CDR1 and CDR2 (germline): SGHRS, YFSETQ. Trimming left V 0 bases short and J 5 bases short, with 8 bases between. This CDR3 has 13 amino acids. The rearrangement links TRBV5-1 to TRBJ1-2; D is perhaps TRBD1 (6 bases). The material was peripheral blood, obtained on day 0 of AZD1222 vaccination. The receptor was isolated from an adult in good health. The CDR3 is CASSLDRDYGYTF. CDR3 bases: TGCGCCAGCAGCTTGGACAGGGATTATGGCTACACCTTC. Full variable domain (missing parts from reference TRBV5-1 and TRBJ1-2): KAGVTQTPRYLIKTRGQQVTLSCSPISGHRSVSWYQQTPGQGLQFLFEYFSETQRNKGNFPGRFSGRQFSNSRSEMNVSTLELGDSALYLCASSLDRDYGYTFGSGTRLTVV.